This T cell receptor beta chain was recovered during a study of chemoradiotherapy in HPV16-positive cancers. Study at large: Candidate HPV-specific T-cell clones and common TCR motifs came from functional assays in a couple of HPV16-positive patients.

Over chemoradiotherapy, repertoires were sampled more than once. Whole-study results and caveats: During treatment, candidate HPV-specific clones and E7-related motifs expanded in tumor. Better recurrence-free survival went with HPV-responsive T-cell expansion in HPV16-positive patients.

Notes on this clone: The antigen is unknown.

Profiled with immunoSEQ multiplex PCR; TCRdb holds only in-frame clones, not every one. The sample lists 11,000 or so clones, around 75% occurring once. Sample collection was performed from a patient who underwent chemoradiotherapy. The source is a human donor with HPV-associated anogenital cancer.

The CDR3 nucleotides are TGTGCCAGCAGCCCTAGAGGGGGGGAGTATAATGGCTACACCTTC. Its protein is CASSPRGGEYNGYTF. The chain is built from TRBV5-6 and TRBJ1-2; TRBD1 might be the D (6 bases). Germline V gene data show CDR1 as SGHDT and CDR2 as YYEEEE. The germline V and J ends were trimmed by 4 bases and 6 bases, with 19 bases remaining between them. The CDR3 runs 15 residues.